Described below is a single TCR beta chain sequence and its context. V dropped 4 bases and J dropped 1 base, with 8 bases sitting between them. There are 13 residues in the CDR3. CDR1 and CDR2 (germline): SGHRS, YFSETQ. Sequencing used immunoSEQ multiplex PCR; TCRdb keeps in-frame clones, though not all of them. The sample lists 70,000 or so clones; about 82% were seen once. The data were taken from a study of OX40 agonist ivuxolimab in advanced cancers. Background on the study: Patients were dosed with the agonistic anti-OX40 (CD134) antibody ivuxolimab. Ivuxolimab doses were 0.01, 0.1, 0.3, 1.5, 3 or 10 mg/kg every 2 weeks.

V gene TRBV5-1 combines with J gene TRBJ1-2, with D unresolved. The sequenced sample was CD4+ or CD8+ T cells sorted from blood, obtained in a trial of the OX40 agonist ivuxolimab. The source is an adult with an advanced solid tumor such as melanoma, head and neck, liver or kidney cancer. CDR3 residues: CASSPSGNYGYTF. The CDR3 coding sequence is TGCGCCAGCAGCCCTTCGGGTAACTATGGCTACACCTTC. Looking up the rest from reference TRBV5-1 and TRBJ1-2 gives the full variable domain: KAGVTQTPRYLIKTRGQQVTLSCSPISGHRSVSWYQQTPGQGLQFLFEYFSETQRNKGNFPGRFSGRQFSNSRSEMNVSTLELGDSALYLCASSPSGNYGYTFGSGTRLTVV.